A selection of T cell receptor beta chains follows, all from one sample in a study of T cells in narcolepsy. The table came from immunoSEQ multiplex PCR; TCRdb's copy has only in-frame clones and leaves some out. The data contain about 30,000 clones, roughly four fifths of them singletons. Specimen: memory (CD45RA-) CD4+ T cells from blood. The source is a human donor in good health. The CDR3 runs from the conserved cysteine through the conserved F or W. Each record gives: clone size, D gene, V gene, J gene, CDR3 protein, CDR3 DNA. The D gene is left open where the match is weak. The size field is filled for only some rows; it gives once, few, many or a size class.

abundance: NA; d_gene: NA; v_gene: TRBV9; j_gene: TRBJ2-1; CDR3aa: CASSVDRTFPNEQFF; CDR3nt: TGTGCCAGCAGCGTTGACAGGACCTTCCCCAATGAGCAGTTCTTC
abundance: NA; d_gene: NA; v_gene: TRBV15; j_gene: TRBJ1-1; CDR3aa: CATSRQLVNTEAFF; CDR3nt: TGTGCCACCAGCAGACAGCTAGTGAACACTGAAGCTTTCTTT
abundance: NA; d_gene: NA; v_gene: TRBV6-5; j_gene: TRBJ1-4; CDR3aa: CASTPRGATNEKLFF; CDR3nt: TGTGCCAGCACCCCAAGAGGGGCAACTAATGAAAAACTGTTTTTT
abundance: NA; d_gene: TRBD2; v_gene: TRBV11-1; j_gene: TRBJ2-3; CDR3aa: CASSLLAGGTDTQYF; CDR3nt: TGTGCCAGCAGCTTGTTAGCGGGGGGCACAGATACGCAGTATTTT
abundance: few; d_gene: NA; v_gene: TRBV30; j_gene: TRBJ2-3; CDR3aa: CAWNKRRADTQYF; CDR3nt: TGTGCCTGGAATAAGCGGAGGGCAGATACGCAGTATTTT
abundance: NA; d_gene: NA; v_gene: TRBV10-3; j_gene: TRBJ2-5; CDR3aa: CATRTSQETQYF; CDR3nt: TGTGCCACTCGGACATCTCAAGAGACCCAGTACTTC
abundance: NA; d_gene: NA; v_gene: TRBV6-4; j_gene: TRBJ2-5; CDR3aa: CASSDQPGTETQYF; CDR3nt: TGTGCCAGCAGTGACCAACCGGGGACGGAGACCCAGTACTTC
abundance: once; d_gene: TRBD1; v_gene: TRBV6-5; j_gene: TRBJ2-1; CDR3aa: CASSYGTGLNEQFF; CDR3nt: TGTGCCAGCAGTTATGGGACAGGGTTGAATGAGCAGTTCTTC
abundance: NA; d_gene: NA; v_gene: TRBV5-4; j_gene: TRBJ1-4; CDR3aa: CASSDDSEKLFF; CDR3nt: TGTGCCAGCAGCGATGACAGTGAAAAACTGTTTTTT
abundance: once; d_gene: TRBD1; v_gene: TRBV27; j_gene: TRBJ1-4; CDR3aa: CASSSGTGGLGREKLFF; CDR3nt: TGTGCCAGCAGTTCAGGGACAGGGGGCTTAGGTCGGGAAAAACTGTTTTTT
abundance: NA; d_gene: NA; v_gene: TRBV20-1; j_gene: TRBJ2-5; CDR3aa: CSASEETQYF; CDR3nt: TGCAGTGCTAGTGAAGAGACCCAGTACTTC